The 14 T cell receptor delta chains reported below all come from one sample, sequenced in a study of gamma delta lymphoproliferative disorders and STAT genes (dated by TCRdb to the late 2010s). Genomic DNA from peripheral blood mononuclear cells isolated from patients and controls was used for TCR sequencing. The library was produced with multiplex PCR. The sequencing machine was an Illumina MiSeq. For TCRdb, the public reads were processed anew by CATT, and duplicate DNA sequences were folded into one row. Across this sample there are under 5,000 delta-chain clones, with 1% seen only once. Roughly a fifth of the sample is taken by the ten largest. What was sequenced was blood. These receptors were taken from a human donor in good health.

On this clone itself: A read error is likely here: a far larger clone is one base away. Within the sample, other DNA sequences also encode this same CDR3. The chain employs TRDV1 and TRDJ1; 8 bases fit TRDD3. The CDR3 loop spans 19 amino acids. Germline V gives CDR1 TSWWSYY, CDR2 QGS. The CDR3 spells CALGELKEYWGVYTDKLIF. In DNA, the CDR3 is TGTGCTCTCGGGGAACTGAAGGAGTACTGGGGGGTCTACACCGATAAACTCATCTTT.

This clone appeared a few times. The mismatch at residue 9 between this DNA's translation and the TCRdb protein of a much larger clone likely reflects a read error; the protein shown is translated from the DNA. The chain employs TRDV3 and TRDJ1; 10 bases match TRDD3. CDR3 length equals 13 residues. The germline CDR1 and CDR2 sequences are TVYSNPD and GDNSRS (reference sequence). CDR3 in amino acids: CAFIGGYTGKLIF. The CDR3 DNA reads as TGTGCCTTCATTGGGGGATACACCGGTAAACTCATCTTT.

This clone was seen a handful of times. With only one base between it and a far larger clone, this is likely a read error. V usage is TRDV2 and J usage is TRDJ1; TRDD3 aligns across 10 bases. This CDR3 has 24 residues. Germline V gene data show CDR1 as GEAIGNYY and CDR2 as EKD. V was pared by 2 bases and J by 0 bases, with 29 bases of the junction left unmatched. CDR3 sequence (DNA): TGTGCCTGTGACAACGCCATTTCCCCTACGTTTAGACGGGGGGATACGATGTACACCGATAAACTCATCTTT. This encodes CACDNAISPTFRRGDTMYTDKLIF.

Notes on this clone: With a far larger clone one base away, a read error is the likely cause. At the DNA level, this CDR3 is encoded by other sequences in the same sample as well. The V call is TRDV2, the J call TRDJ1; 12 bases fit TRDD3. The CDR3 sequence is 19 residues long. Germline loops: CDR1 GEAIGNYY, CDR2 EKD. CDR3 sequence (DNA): TGTGCCTGCGACACCGTTGATCTGGGGGATACGCAAGGTTCCGATAAACTCATCTTT. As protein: CACDTVDLGDTQGSDKLIF.

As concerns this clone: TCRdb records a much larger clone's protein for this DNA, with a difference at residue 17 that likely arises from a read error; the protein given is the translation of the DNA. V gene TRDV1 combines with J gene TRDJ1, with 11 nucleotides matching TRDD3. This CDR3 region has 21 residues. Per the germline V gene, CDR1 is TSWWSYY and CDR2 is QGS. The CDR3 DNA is TGTGCTCTTGGGGAACTATCCCCTTACTGGGGGATAGCCTCGTACACCGAAAAACTCATCTTT. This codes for CALGELSPYWGIASYTEKLIF.

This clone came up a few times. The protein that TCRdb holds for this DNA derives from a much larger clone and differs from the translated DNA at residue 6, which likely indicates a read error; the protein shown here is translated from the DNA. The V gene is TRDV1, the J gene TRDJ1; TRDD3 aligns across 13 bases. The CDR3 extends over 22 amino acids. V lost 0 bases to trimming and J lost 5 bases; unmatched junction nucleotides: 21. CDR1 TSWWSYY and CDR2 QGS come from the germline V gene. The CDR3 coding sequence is TGTGCTCTTGGGGAACTCCCCCCCTTCCCGTTTACTGGGGGATACGGCAGAGATAAACTCATCTTT. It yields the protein CALGELPPFPFTGGYGRDKLIF.

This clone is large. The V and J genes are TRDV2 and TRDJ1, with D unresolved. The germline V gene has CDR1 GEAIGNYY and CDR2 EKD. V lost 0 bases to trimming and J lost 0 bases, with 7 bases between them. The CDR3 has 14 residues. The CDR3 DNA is TGTGCCTGTGACACCGTAGAAAACACCGATAAACTCATCTTT. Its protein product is CACDTVENTDKLIF.

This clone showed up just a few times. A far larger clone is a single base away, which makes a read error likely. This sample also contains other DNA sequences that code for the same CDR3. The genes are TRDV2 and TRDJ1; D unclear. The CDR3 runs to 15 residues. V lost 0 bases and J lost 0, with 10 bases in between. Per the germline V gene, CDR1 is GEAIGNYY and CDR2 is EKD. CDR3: CACDTDLGYTDKLIF. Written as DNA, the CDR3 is TGTGCCTGTGACACCGATCTTGGGTACACCGATAAACTCATCTTT.

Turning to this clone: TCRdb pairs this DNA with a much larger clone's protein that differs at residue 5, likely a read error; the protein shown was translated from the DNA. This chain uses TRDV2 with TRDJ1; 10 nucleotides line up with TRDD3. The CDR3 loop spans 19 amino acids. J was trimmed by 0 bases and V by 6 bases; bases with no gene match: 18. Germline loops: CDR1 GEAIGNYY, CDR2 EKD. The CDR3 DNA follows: TGTGCCTGTTCGATCCTTCCCATACTGGGGGATTCGTACACCGATAAACTCATCTTT. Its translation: CACSILPILGDSYTDKLIF.

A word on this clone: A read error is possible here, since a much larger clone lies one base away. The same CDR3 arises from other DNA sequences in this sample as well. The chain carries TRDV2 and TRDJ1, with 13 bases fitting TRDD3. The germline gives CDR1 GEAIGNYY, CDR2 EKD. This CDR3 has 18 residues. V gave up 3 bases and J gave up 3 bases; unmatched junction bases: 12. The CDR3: CACDATGGYGSKADKLIF. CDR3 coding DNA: TGTGCCTGTGACGCAACTGGGGGATACGGCAGTAAGGCCGATAAACTCATCTTT.

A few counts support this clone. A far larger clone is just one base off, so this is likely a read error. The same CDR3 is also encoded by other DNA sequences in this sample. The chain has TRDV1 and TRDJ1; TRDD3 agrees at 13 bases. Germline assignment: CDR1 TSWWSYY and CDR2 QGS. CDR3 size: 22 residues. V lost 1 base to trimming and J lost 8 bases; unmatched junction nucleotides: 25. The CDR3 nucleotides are TGTGCTCTTGGGGAACCCCCCCCCTTCCCGTTTACTGGGGGATACGGCAGAGACAAACTCATCTTT. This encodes CALGEPPPFPFTGGYGRDKLIF.

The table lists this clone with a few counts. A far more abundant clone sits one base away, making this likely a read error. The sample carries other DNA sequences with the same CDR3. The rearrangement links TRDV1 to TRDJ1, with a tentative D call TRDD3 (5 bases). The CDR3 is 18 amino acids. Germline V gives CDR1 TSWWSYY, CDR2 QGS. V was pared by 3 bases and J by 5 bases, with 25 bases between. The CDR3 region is CALGEREYAVLGPDKLIF. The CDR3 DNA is TGTGCTCTTGGGGAGCGGGAATATGCGGTCCTGGGACCGGATAAACTCATCTTT.

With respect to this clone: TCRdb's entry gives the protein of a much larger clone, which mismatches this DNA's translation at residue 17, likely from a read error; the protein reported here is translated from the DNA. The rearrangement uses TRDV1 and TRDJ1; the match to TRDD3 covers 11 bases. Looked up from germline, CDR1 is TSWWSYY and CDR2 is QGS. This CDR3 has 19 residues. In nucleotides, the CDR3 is TGTGCTCTTGGGGAACCCACCTACGCTGGGGGATACAGGTTAGGTAAATTCATCTTT. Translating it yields CALGEPTYAGGYRLGKFIF.

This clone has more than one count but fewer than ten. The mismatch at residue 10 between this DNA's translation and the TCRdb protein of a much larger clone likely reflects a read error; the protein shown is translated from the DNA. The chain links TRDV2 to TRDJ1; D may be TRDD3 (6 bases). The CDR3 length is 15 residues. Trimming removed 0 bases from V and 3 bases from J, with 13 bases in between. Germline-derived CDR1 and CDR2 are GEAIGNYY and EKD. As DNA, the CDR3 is TGTGCCTGTGACACCGATCTGGGGTACGCCGATAAACTCATCTTT. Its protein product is CACDTDLGYADKLIF.